This TCR beta chain derives from a study of OX40 agonist ivuxolimab in advanced cancers. The overall study: Ivuxolimab, an agonistic anti-OX40 (CD134) antibody, was given to patients.

Notes on this clone: Its target is not known.

Germline V gives CDR1 SGDLS, CDR2 YYNGEE. Deletions cut 4 bases from V and 5 bases from J, with 16 bases between. The CDR3 consists of 14 residues. Method: immunoSEQ multiplex PCR; TCRdb's copy keeps in-frame clones and lacks some. This repertoire shows some 38,000 clones, around 89% found once; its top ten account for 40% to 45%. Study-wide findings and caveats: At 0.1 to 3.0 mg/kg, CD4+ and CD8+ blood T cells expanded clonally by week 6. Determination of antigen specificity was not performed for the expanded peripheral T cells.

The sequence was collected from an adult with an advanced solid tumor such as melanoma, head and neck, liver or kidney cancer. The sequencing used CD4+ or CD8+ T cells sorted from blood, collected in a trial of the OX40 agonist ivuxolimab. The V call is TRBV9, the J call TRBJ2-7, with D possibly being TRBD1 or TRBD2 (5 bases each). The CDR3, as DNA: TGTGCCAGCAGCCTCGAGGCAGGGACGGACGAGCAGTACTTC. Translating it yields CASSLEAGTDEQYF.